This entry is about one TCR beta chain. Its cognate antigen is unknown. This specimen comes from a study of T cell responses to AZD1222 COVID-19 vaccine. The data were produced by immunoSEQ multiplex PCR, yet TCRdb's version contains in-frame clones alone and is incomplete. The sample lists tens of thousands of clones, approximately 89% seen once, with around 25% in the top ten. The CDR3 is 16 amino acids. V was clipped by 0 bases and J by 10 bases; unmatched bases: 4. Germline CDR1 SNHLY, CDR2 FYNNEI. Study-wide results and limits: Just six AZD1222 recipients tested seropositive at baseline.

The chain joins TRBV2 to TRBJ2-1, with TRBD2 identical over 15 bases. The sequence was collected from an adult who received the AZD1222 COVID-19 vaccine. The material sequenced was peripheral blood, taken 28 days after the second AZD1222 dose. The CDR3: CASSEAGLAGGGEQFF. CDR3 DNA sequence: TGTGCCAGCAGTGAAGCGGGACTAGCGGGGGGAGGGGAGCAGTTCTTC.